Sequencing of this T cell receptor beta chain was carried out in a study of T cell responses to AZD1222 COVID-19 vaccine. Across the whole study: Second doses that came at about 4 or about 12 weeks were put together.

Sequencing was performed with immunoSEQ multiplex PCR; in TCRdb, only in-frame clones are kept and a portion is missing. The sample shows some 30,000 clones, about nine tenths of them seen only once. Study conclusions and caveats: Two doses of AZD1222 preceded a rise in Spike-specific TCR breadth and depth. Nearly half of spike-specific TCRs reportedly go after variant regions that carry no mutations.

Of note for this clone: Its antigen is currently unknown.

The TCR originated in an adult in good health. The sequencing used peripheral blood, collected on day 0 of AZD1222 vaccination.

The CDR3 here is CASSLVREQYF. The CDR3 coding sequence is TGTGCCAGCAGCTTAGTCCGCGAGCAGTACTTC. J is TRBJ2-7 and V is TRBV7-2; D gene unclear. This CDR3 has 11 residues. Germline values: CDR1 SGHTA, CDR2 FQGNSA. V lost 1 base to trimming and J lost 6 bases, with 4 bases between them. Based on the CDR3 plus reference TRBV7-2 and TRBJ2-7, the full variable domain is GAGVSQSPSNKVTEKGKDVELRCDPISGHTALYWYRQSLGQGLEFLIYFQGNSAPDKSGLPSDRFSAERTGGSVSTLTIQRTQQEDSAVYLCASSLVREQYFGPGTRLTVT.